These 28 T cell receptor beta chains came from one sample sequenced in a study of blood T cell repertoires in COVID-19. Clones were sequenced by immunoSEQ multiplex PCR, and TCRdb holds only the in-frame ones, with some missing. Among about 200,000 clones listed, about four fifths were seen once. The specimen sequenced was peripheral blood. These receptors all come from a woman in her 40s with COVID-19, enrolled during active disease.

The chain combines TRBV2 with TRBJ1-1; D is unresolved. The CDR3 has 11 residues. V was clipped by 3 bases and J by 10 bases, with 9 bases between them. Germline values: CDR1 SNHLY, CDR2 FYNNEI. CDR3 in amino acids: CASSDLAGAFF. Here the CDR3 DNA reads TGTGCCAGCAGTGATTTGGCAGGAGCTTTCTTT.

The chain is built from TRBV5-4 and TRBJ2-4; 9 positions match TRBD1. CDR1 SGHNT and CDR2 YYREEE come from the germline V gene (reference sequence). This CDR3 has 15 amino acids. The V and J ends lost 3 bases and 8 bases, in that order; junction bases with no gene match: 9. The CDR3 protein is CASSSGTGRGDIQYF. The CDR3 DNA sequence: TGTGCCAGCAGCTCCGGGACAGGGAGGGGGGACATTCAGTACTTC.

The chain combines TRBV28 with TRBJ2-7; 8 bases agree with TRBD1. There are 13 residues in the CDR3. Germline V gene lookup returns CDR1 MDHEN and CDR2 SYDVKM. V lost 2 bases to trimming and J lost 6 bases; unmatched junction nucleotides: 3. CDR3 amino acids: CASSLQGAIEQYF. The CDR3 DNA is TGTGCCAGCAGTTTACAGGGGGCGATCGAGCAGTACTTC.

This clone turned up a few times. The chain joins TRBV19 to TRBJ1-4; TRBD1 agrees at 8 bases. The CDR3 spans 15 residues. The V gene end was trimmed by 5 bases and the J gene end by 5 bases; junction bases not matched to a gene: 7. Germline CDR1 and CDR2: LNHDA and SQIVND (reference sequence). DNA of the CDR3: TGTGCCAGTAGTCTGGGACAGGCCAACAATGAAAAACTGTTTTTT. Encoded protein: CASSLGQANNEKLFF.

V is TRBV7-3 and J is TRBJ2-2; 7 positions agree with TRBD1. CDR3 length: 16 residues. V lost 3 bases to trimming and J lost 0 bases; unmatched junction nucleotides: 4. Germline V gives CDR1 SGHTA, CDR2 FQGTGA. The CDR3 here is CASSFSGTANTGELFF. The CDR3 DNA reads TGTGCCAGCAGCTTCTCCGGGACAGCGAACACCGGGGAGCTGTTTTTT.

The rearrangement uses TRBV15 and TRBJ1-5, with 7 bases that match TRBD1. This CDR3 is 15 amino acids long. V shed 0 bases, J shed 5 bases, and the junction held 4 bases outside the gene matches. Germline CDR1 is LNHNV and CDR2 is YYDKDF (reference sequence). CDR3 in amino acids: CATSRDQGVHQPQHF. In DNA, the CDR3 is TGTGCCACCAGCAGAGATCAGGGGGTCCATCAGCCCCAGCATTTT.

CDR3 residues: CASSSRTSLTYEQYF. The CDR3 DNA sequence: TGTGCCAGCAGCTCGCGGACTAGCCTCACCTACGAGCAGTACTTC. The chain couples TRBV5-4 to TRBJ2-7; 8 nucleotides agree with TRBD2. The V and J ends lost 3 bases and 2 bases, in that order; junction bases with no gene match: 7. Per germline, CDR1 SGHNT and CDR2 YYREEE (reference sequence). CDR3 length equals 15 residues.

Notes on this clone: The sample contains more than one DNA sequence encoding this CDR3. The chain carries TRBV24-1 and TRBJ2-5, with D tentatively TRBD1 (5 bases). Germline V lookup: CDR1 KGHDR, CDR2 SFDVKD. Trimming removed 3 bases from V and 4 bases from J, with 11 bases in between. The CDR3 contains 14 residues. CDR3 sequence: CATSDPLTGETQYF. Written as DNA, the CDR3 is TGTGCCACCAGTGATCCCCTTACAGGAGAGACCCAGTACTTC.

In its sample, this clone was seen a few times. V gene TRBV6-6 combines with J gene TRBJ1-5; tentatively, D is TRBD1 (5 bases). The CDR3 is made up of 15 amino acids. V was cut by 0 bases and J by 1 base, with 7 bases left in between. Per germline, CDR1 MNHNY and CDR2 SVGAGI (reference sequence). The CDR3 reads CASSYSGQSNQPQHF. The CDR3 bases are TGTGCCAGCAGTTACTCGGGGCAGAGCAATCAGCCCCAGCATTTT.

The J gene is TRBJ2-7, the V gene TRBV3-1 (or the pseudogene TRBV3-2); D uncertain. The germline V gene encodes CDR1 LGHDT and CDR2 YNNKEL (reference sequence). V was trimmed by 4 bases and J by 2 bases, leaving 9 bases between them. The CDR3 is 13 residues long. The CDR3 loop reads CASSRSETYEQYF. CDR3 nucleotides: TGTGCCAGCAGCCGGAGCGAGACCTACGAGCAGTACTTC.

The CDR3 reads CASSSWGAYNSPLHF. The DNA for the CDR3 is TGTGCCAGCAGCTCGTGGGGGGCCTATAATTCACCCCTCCACTTT. The V call is TRBV11-2, the J call TRBJ1-6, with D possibly matching TRBD1 (5 bases). V gave up 4 bases and J gave up 2 bases, with 9 bases separating them. This CDR3 is built from 15 residues. Per the germline V gene, CDR1 is SGHAT and CDR2 is FQNNGV.

This chain connects TRBV15 to TRBJ2-7; D is ambiguous. The V gene lost 0 bases and the J gene lost 4 bases, with 10 bases spanning the gap. There are 14 residues in the CDR3. CDR1 LNHNV and CDR2 YYDKDF come from the germline V gene (reference sequence). CDR3 sequence reads: CATSRDQAAYEQYF. The DNA for the CDR3 is TGTGCCACCAGCAGAGATCAGGCCGCTTACGAGCAGTACTTC.

V is TRBV16 and J is TRBJ1-3; D ambiguous. Germline V gene lookup returns CDR1 KGHSY and CDR2 FQNENV. This CDR3 has 15 amino acids. Deletions cut 4 bases from V and 1 base from J, with 11 bases between. The CDR3 coding sequence is TGTGCCAGCAGCCCAAGGCGGAGATCTGGAAACACCATATATTTT. Its protein is CASSPRRRSGNTIYF.

This clone was counted between two and nine times. V is TRBV7-7 and J is TRBJ2-5, with 11 bases aligning to TRBD1. Germline values: CDR1 SSHAT, CDR2 FNYEAQ (reference sequence). The CDR3 sequence is 15 residues long. V lost 5 bases, J lost 7 bases, and 9 bases stayed unmatched. CDR3 region: CASSPEGQGEVTQYF. The DNA for the CDR3 is TGTGCCAGCAGCCCAGAGGGACAGGGGGAGGTGACCCAGTACTTC.

The chain employs TRBV4-3 and TRBJ2-1; 8 bases fit TRBD1. Germline lookup yields CDR1 LGHNA and CDR2 YSLEER. The CDR3 runs 15 residues. Trimming removed 4 bases from V and 3 bases from J; junction bases left unmatched: 5. CDR3: CASSLQGEVYNEQFF. DNA of the CDR3: TGCGCCAGCAGCCTACAGGGGGAAGTCTACAATGAGCAGTTCTTC.

J is TRBJ1-6 and V is TRBV19; 10 nucleotides match TRBD1. CDR1 is LNHDA, CDR2 SQIVND, per germline (reference sequence). The CDR3 has 16 amino acids. Losses at the gene ends were 6 bases for V and 4 bases for J; bases not matched to a gene: 6. CDR3 bases: TGTGCCAGTAGCTCGGGGACAGGGGCTTATAATTCACCCCTCCACTTT. It specifies CASSSGTGAYNSPLHF.

CDR3 DNA sequence: TGTGCCAGCAGCTTAGGTCAGGGGCTGGTAATGAAAGAGACCCAGTACTTC. The encoded protein is CASSLGQGLVMKETQYF. This rearrangement joins TRBV7-6 to TRBJ2-5; possible D gene TRBD1, 6 bases. V was cut by 1 base and J by 3 bases, with 18 bases left in between. The CDR3 consists of 17 residues. Germline V gene lookup returns CDR1 SGHVS and CDR2 FNYEAQ.

This chain uses TRBV6-4 with TRBJ2-3; the match to TRBD2 covers 7 bases. Germline V gene lookup returns CDR1 MRHNA and CDR2 SNTAGT. After removal of 3 bases from V and 5 bases from J, the junction contained 20 bases not matched to a gene. The CDR3 totals 19 residues. Here the CDR3 reads CASSELDTSGKVMKDTQYF. The CDR3 coding sequence is TGTGCCAGCAGTGAACTTGATACGAGCGGGAAAGTGATGAAAGATACGCAGTATTTT.

The CDR3: CASSTVTYEQYF. The CDR3, as DNA: TGTGCCAGCAGTACAGTCACCTACGAGCAGTACTTC. V and J are TRBV6-5 and TRBJ2-7; no reliable D call. The germline CDR1 and CDR2 sequences are MNHEY and SVGAGI. The V end was cut by 5 bases, the J end by 2 bases, with 7 bases between. There are 12 residues in the CDR3.

Details on this clone: Other DNA sequences from this sample encode an identical CDR3 as well. The chain is built from TRBV6-5 and TRBJ2-3; the D gene is possibly TRBD2 (5 bases). The V gene lost 2 bases and the J gene lost 3 bases, with 9 bases spanning the gap. The CDR3 has 14 residues. CDR1 is MNHEY and CDR2 is SVGAGI in the germline V gene. CDR3 residues: CASSYGLATDTQYF. In DNA, the CDR3 is TGTGCCAGCAGTTACGGGCTAGCAACAGATACGCAGTATTTT.

The chain uses TRBV29-1 and TRBJ1-3, with D possibly matching TRBD1 (5 bases). This CDR3 comprises 15 residues. Germline assignment: CDR1 SQVTM and CDR2 ANQGSEA. Trimming pared 7 bases from V and 1 base from J, leaving 17 bases between. The chain's CDR3 is CSGYLAQGSGNTIYF. The DNA for the CDR3 is TGCAGCGGATACTTAGCTCAGGGATCTGGAAACACCATATATTTT.

This clone was counted between two and nine times. The CDR3 is CASSLQTQNMNTEAFF. As DNA, the CDR3 is TGTGCCAGCTCACTGCAAACCCAGAATATGAACACTGAAGCTTTCTTT. The chain carries TRBV18 and TRBJ1-1; D unresolved. V was clipped by 4 bases and J by 0 bases, with 15 bases between them. From germline, CDR1 is KGHSH and CDR2 LQKENI. The CDR3 is 16 residues long.

The chain recombines TRBV2 with TRBJ1-5, with D perhaps TRBD1 (6 bases). Germline assignment: CDR1 SNHLY and CDR2 FYNNEI. CDR3 size: 14 residues. V gave up 3 bases and J gave up 4 bases, with 10 bases separating them. CDR3 coding DNA: TGTGCCAGCAGTGATAGGGGGGGGAATCAGCCCCAGCATTTT. Amino acid sequence: CASSDRGGNQPQHF.

The V call is TRBV3-1 (or the pseudogene TRBV3-2), the J call TRBJ2-2; 11 bases are a match to TRBD2. The CDR3 is 19 residues long. CDR1 LGHDT and CDR2 YNNKEL come from the germline V gene (reference sequence). J gave up 2 bases and V 0 bases, and 8 bases lay outside the gene matches. DNA for the CDR3: TGTGCCAGCAGCCAAGAGTGGGTAGCGGGAGGGCCAAACACCGGGGAGCTGTTTTTT. Translation gives CASSQEWVAGGPNTGELFF.

This rearrangement joins TRBV6-5 to TRBJ2-7; tentative D call: TRBD2 (6 bases). The CDR3 runs 15 residues. CDR1 and CDR2 (germline): MNHEY, SVGAGI. The V and J ends lost 6 bases and 6 bases respectively, with 21 bases between them. The CDR3 DNA follows: TGTGCCAGCAGCTGGTCCTCCGGGGGACGGGGCGAGCAGTACTTC. The encoded protein is CASSWSSGGRGEQYF.

The chain combines TRBV19 with TRBJ1-2; 10 nucleotides line up with TRBD1. V lost 10 bases and J lost 8; bases outside the gene matches: 16. Germline V gene lookup returns CDR1 LNHDA and CDR2 SQIVND (reference sequence). The CDR3 is 15 amino acids. In DNA, the CDR3 is TGTGCCACCCTTACCTCCGGGACAGGGGTTGGCGGCTACACCTTC. It translates to CATLTSGTGVGGYTF. The whole variable domain, filled in from reference TRBV19 and TRBJ1-2, reads DGGITQSPKYLFRKEGQNVTLSCEQNLNHDAMYWYRQDPGQGLRLIYYSQIVNDFQKGDIAEGYSVSREKKESFPLTVTSAQKNPTAFYLCATLTSGTGVGGYTFGSGTRLTVV.

The V call is TRBV7-3, the J call TRBJ2-3; 13 nucleotides agree with TRBD2. The ends lost 5 bases at V and 4 bases at J; junction bases unmatched: 3. Germline CDR1 is SGHTA and CDR2 is FQGTGA. The CDR3 is made up of 15 amino acids. The CDR3 DNA reads TGTGCCAGCAGCATCACTAGCGGGGGGGCAGATACGCAGTATTTT. Amino acids: CASSITSGGADTQYF. Variable domain in full (rest from reference TRBV7-3 and TRBJ2-3): GAGVSQTPSNKVTEKGKYVELRCDPISGHTALYWYRQSLGQGPEFLIYFQGTGAADDSGLPNDRFFAVRPEGSVSTLKIQRTERGDSAVYLCASSITSGGADTQYFGPGTRLTVL.

V and J are TRBV24-1 and TRBJ2-5; 7 positions match TRBD2. The CDR3 is made up of 15 amino acids. The junction had 8 bases not matched to a gene; V was cut back by 3 bases and J by 5 bases. Germline values: CDR1 KGHDR, CDR2 SFDVKD. For the CDR3, the DNA is TGTGCCACCAGTGATCCCGGGAGGACTGGGGAGACCCAGTACTTC. It codes for CATSDPGRTGETQYF.